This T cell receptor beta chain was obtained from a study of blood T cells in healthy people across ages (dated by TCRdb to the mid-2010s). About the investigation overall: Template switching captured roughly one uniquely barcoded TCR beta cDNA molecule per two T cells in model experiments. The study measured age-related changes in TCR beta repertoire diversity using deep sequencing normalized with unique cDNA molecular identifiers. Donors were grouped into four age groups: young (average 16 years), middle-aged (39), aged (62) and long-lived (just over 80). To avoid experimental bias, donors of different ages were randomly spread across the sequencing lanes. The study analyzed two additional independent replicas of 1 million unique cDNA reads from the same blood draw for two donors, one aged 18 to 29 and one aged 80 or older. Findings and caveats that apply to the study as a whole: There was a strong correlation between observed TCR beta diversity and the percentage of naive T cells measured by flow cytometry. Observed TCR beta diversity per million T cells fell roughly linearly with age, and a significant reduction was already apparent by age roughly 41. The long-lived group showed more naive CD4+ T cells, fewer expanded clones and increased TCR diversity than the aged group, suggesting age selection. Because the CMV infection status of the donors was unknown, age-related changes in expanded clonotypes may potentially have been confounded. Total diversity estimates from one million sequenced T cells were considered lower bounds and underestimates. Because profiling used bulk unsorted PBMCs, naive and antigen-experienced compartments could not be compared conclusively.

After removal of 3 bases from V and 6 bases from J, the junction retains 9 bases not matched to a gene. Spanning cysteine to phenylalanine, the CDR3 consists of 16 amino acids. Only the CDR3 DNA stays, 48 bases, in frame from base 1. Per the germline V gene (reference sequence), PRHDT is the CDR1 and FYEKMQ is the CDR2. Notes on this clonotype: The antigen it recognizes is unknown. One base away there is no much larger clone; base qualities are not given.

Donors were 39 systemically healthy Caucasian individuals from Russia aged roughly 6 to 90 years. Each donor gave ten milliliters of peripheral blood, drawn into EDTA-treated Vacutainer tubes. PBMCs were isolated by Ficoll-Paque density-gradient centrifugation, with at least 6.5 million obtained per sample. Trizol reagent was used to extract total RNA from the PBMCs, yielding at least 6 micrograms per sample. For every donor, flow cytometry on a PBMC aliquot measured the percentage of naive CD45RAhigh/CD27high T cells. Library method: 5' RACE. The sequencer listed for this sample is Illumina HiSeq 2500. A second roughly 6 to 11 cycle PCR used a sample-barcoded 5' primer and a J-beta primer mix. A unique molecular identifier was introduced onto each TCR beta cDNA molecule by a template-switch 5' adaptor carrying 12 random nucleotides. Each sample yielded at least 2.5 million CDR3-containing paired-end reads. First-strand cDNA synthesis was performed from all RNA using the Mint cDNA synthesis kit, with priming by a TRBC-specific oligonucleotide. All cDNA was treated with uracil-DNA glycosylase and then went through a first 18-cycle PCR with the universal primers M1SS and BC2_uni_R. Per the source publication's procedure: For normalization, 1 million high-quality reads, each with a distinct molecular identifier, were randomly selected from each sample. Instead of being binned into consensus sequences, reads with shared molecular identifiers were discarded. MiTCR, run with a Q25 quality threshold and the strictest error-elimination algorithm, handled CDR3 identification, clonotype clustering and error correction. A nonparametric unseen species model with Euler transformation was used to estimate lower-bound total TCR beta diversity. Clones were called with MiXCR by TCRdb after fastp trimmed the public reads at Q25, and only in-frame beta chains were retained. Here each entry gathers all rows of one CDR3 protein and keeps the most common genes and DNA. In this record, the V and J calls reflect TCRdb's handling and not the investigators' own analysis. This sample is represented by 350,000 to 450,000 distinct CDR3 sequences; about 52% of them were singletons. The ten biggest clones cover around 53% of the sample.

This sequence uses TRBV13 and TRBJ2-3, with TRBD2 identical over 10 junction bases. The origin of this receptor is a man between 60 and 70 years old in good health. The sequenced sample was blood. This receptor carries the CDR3 CASSFLTSGDPDTQYF. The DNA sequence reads TGTGCCAGCAGCTTCCTAACTAGCGGGGATCCTGATACGCAGTATTTT.